The clone carrying this T cell receptor beta chain showed up just a few times. Antigen specificity is unknown. These data originate in a study of long-term antiretroviral therapy in people with HIV. The assay used was immunoSEQ (version v3.0), run at survey level. Sequencing used immunoSEQ multiplex PCR; TCRdb keeps in-frame clones, though not all of them. The sample contains fewer than 10,000 clones, about 69% of which appear only once. The CDR3 contains 13 residues. V gave up 0 bases and J gave up 8 bases, with 11 bases separating them. Germline V gene data show CDR1 as SGHDT and CDR2 as YYEEEE. General observations from the study: ART adherence was not documented, and neither viral resistance nor therapy changes had any data.

The TCR sequence derives from a middle-aged man with HIV. Sequences were derived from unsorted PBMCs, sampled 1.8 years before starting antiretroviral therapy. J is TRBJ1-2 and V is TRBV5-6; no firm D call. The CDR3 nucleotides are TGTGCCAGCAGCTTGGAAGGCTCTTGGGGCTACACCTTC. It yields the protein CASSLEGSWGYTF.